What follows describes a single T cell receptor (beta chain). The record originates from a study of low-dose radiotherapy and immunotherapy resistance in tumors. About the research overall: The 200 mg/m2 dose of intravenous cyclophosphamide was given every two weeks, one day before radiation and immunotherapy.

Primers used for first-strand cDNA, a TRAV- and TRBV-specific set, covered both alpha and beta chains. The TCRs were subjected to amplification over roughly 18 PCR cycles employing a constant-region primer in conjunction with a V-primer adapter. TCRdb independently ran MiXCR on the reads; one entry per CDR3 protein. The table shows around 84,000 distinct CDR3 sequences, with 15% to 20% occurring only once. Time point defined: after trial treatment. The treatment is: LDRT plus nivolumab, ipilimumab, low-dose cyclophosphamide and aspirin (RACIN trial). The length of the CDR3 is 13 residues. The V end lost 1 base, the J end lost 10 bases, and 8 bases lay between the germline ends. Per the germline V gene, CDR1 is LGHDT and CDR2 is YNNKEL (reference sequence).

The source was PBMCs, collected after low-dose radiotherapy plus immunotherapy. V gene TRBV3-1 combines with J gene TRBJ1-6; no clear D. The TCR comes from a male donor with prostate cancer. The DNA for the CDR3 is TGTGCCAGCAGCCAAGGAGGATCCTCACCCCTCCACTTT. Its translation: CASSQGGSSPLHF.